The clone carrying this T cell receptor (beta chain) came up many times. Antigen: not known. The data originate from a study of prognosis after radiotherapy for stage I lung cancer. At each of two time points, around 6.5 milliliters of venous blood were taken. Starting from genomic DNA, TCR beta CDR3 was amplified through two-round multiplex PCR. With primers specific to each TRBV and TRBJ gene, the first-round PCR was performed. TCRdb independently ran MiXCR on the multiplex PCR reads; one entry per CDR3 protein. The sample has 15,000 to 20,000 distinct CDR3 sequences, approximately 46% seen once. Per the germline V gene, CDR1 is MGHRA and CDR2 is YSYEKL. This CDR3 contains 15 residues. V was pared by 0 bases and J by 6 bases, with 15 bases between. Study conclusions and caveats: Determination of whether the expanded TCR clones were tumor-specific was not performed.

This TCR derives from a donor aged 50 or older with non-small cell lung cancer. The sample was PBMCs, taken before or after stereotactic body radiation therapy (not recorded which). The chain recombines TRBV4-1 with TRBJ2-7; D may be TRBD1 (5 bases). CDR3 in amino acids: CASSQEGGRVGEQYF. The CDR3 nucleotides read TGCGCCAGCAGCCAAGAGGGTGGCAGGGTAGGCGAGCAGTACTTC.